This T cell receptor (beta chain) is drawn from a study of cytomegalovirus exposure and HLA in healthy donors. Regarding this clone: What it recognizes is unknown.

Points from the study as a whole: Reports showed the classifier diagnosing cytomegalovirus status with high specificity and sensitivity. In a later analysis, TCR beta V- and J-gene trimming showed a link to a missense DCLRE1C variant.

With 60 Vbeta and 13 Jbeta primers, the PCR was carried out. Sequencing was performed with immunoSEQ multiplex PCR; in TCRdb, only in-frame clones are kept and a portion is missing. Seen here are about 210,000 clones, approximately 80% observed once, and the top ten hold about 10%. This CDR3 has 15 amino acids. Germline CDR1 reads SNHLY; CDR2 reads FYNNEI. Losses at the gene ends were 6 bases for V and 3 bases for J; bases not matched to a gene: 10. V is TRBV2 and J is TRBJ1-1, with TRBD1 matching over 7 bases. Sequenced input: PBMCs. The receptor comes from a woman aged 50 to 60 in good health and CMV-seropositive. CDR3 protein: CASRPGTAGYTEAFF. The CDR3 DNA follows: TGTGCCAGCAGGCCCGGGACAGCGGGTTACACTGAAGCTTTCTTT.